Each of the 13 T cell receptor beta chains below was sequenced from the same sample in a study of blood T cell repertoires in COVID-19. The method was immunoSEQ multiplex PCR; TCRdb's version includes in-frame clones alone and lacks a portion of them. This table holds 200,000 to 250,000 clones, 80% to 85% found once. The specimen was peripheral blood. The receptors come from a woman aged 55-69 years with acute or convalescent COVID-19.

V is TRBV29-1 and J is TRBJ2-3; 12 positions agree with TRBD1. This CDR3 has 14 residues. The ends lost 3 bases at V and 7 bases at J; junction bases unmatched: 5. CDR1 and CDR2 (germline): SQVTM, ANQGSEA. In DNA form, the CDR3 reads TGCAGCGTTGACTCGGGACAGGGGGCATATACGCAGTATTTT. As protein: CSVDSGQGAYTQYF.

J is TRBJ1-5 and V is TRBV12-3 or TRBV12-4; D is possibly TRBD1 (5 bases). Trimming took 5 bases from V and 11 from J, leaving 16 bases between them. This CDR3 has 13 residues. CDR3 sequence reads: CASSVFGGSTQHF. For the CDR3, the DNA is TGTGCCAGCAGTGTTTTTGGGGGGTCAACCCAGCATTTT.

The chain uses TRBV10-3 and TRBJ1-4; a possible D gene is TRBD1 (5 bases). CDR3 length: 13 amino acids. Trimming left V 11 bases short and J 2 bases short, with 12 bases between. Germline lookup yields CDR1 ENHRY and CDR2 SYGVKD. CDR3 protein: CASGGGTNEKLFF. CDR3 in DNA: TGTGCCTCCGGGGGGGGGACTAATGAAAAACTGTTTTTT.

J is TRBJ1-5 and V is TRBV18, with 7 bases fitting TRBD1. V trimming: 1 base; J trimming: 5 bases; junction bases outside the gene matches: 8. In germline, CDR1 is KGHSH, CDR2 LQKENI. This CDR3 has 16 amino acids. In DNA form, the CDR3 reads TGTGCCAGCTCACCACAGACAGGGATCAAGGATCAGCCCCAGCATTTT. Translating it yields CASSPQTGIKDQPQHF.

This clone was recorded once. The V and J genes are TRBV7-2 and TRBJ2-7, with 9 positions matching TRBD2. There are 15 residues in the CDR3. V lost 0 bases, J lost 5 bases, and 5 bases stayed unmatched. Per the germline V gene, CDR1 is SGHTA and CDR2 is FQGNSA. The CDR3 DNA reads as TGTGCCAGCAGCTTAGCGGGCGGGGGGGTCGACGAGCAGTACTTC. The encoded protein is CASSLAGGGVDEQYF.

The chain combines TRBV3-1 (or the pseudogene TRBV3-2) with TRBJ1-1; no clear D gene. V was trimmed by 0 bases and J by 1 base, leaving 6 bases between them. The CDR3 is 14 residues long. Looked up from germline, CDR1 is LGHDT and CDR2 is YNNKEL (reference sequence). The CDR3 here is CASSQEARNTEAFF. The CDR3 region has the DNA TGTGCCAGCAGCCAAGAGGCTAGGAACACTGAAGCTTTCTTT.

The chain carries TRBV24-1 and TRBJ2-5; D ambiguous. The CDR3 length is 11 residues. Trimming cost V 9 bases and J 0 bases, with 4 bases left between them. Germline CDR1 and CDR2: KGHDR and SFDVKD. The CDR3 region is CATEYQETQYF. The CDR3, as DNA: TGTGCCACCGAGTACCAAGAGACCCAGTACTTC.

This clone came up a few times. The rearrangement links TRBV19 to TRBJ2-1, with 8 bases lining up with TRBD2. The V and J ends lost 5 bases and 0 bases, in that order; junction bases with no gene match: 6. The CDR3 is 16 residues long. Germline V gene data show CDR1 as LNHDA and CDR2 as SQIVND (reference sequence). CDR3 nucleotide sequence: TGTGCCAGTAGTCTCCCGGGGACTAGCTCCTACAATGAGCAGTTCTTC. It yields the protein CASSLPGTSSYNEQFF.

This clone appeared a single time. The rearrangement joins TRBV15 to TRBJ1-3; TRBD1 aligns across 8 bases. CDR1 LNHNV and CDR2 YYDKDF come from the germline V gene (reference sequence). This CDR3 is built from 14 residues. The junction had 3 bases not matched to a gene; V was cut back by 4 bases and J by 4 bases. In DNA, the CDR3 is TGTGCCACCAGCACCAGGGGGCTCGGAAACACCATATATTTT. Translation: CATSTRGLGNTIYF.

A few counts support this clone. The CDR3: CATSDQPGGVTDTQYF. The CDR3 DNA sequence: TGTGCCACCAGTGACCAACCGGGGGGGGTAACAGATACGCAGTATTTT. This chain joins TRBV24-1 and TRBJ2-3, with 8 bases aligning to TRBD2. CDR1 is KGHDR and CDR2 is SFDVKD in the germline V gene. The CDR3 is 16 residues long. V lost 4 bases and J lost 3; bases outside the gene matches: 8.

The chain joins TRBV3-1 (or the pseudogene TRBV3-2) to TRBJ2-2; TRBD2 matches at 7 bases. This CDR3 is 16 amino acids long. Germline V lookup: CDR1 LGHDT, CDR2 YNNKEL (reference sequence). V shed 5 bases and J 4 bases; nucleotides not matched to a gene: 10. The CDR3 reads CASSYGTPGGTGELFF. The DNA for the CDR3 is TGTGCCAGCAGCTACGGGACCCCGGGGGGCACCGGGGAGCTGTTTTTT.

This chain joins TRBV18 and TRBJ2-2; D is unclear. V lost 10 bases to trimming and J lost 7 bases, with 19 bases between them. This CDR3 has 14 residues. The V gene's germline CDR1 is KGHSH and CDR2 LQKENI. CDR3 nucleotides: TGTGCCACGCTTCCGCGAGGATTAAACGGGGAGCTGTTTTTT. It specifies CATLPRGLNGELFF. The variable domain in full, with the rest retrieved from reference TRBV18 and TRBJ2-2, is NAGVMQNPRHLVRRRGQEARLRCSPMKGHSHVYWYRQLPEEGLKFMVYLQKENIIDESGMPKERFSAEFPKEGPSILRIQQVVRGDSAAYFCATLPRGLNGELFFGEGSRLTVL.

V is TRBV5-1 and J is TRBJ1-1; 7 bases map to TRBD1. CDR3 length: 14 residues. V shed 5 bases and J 3 bases; nucleotides not matched to a gene: 7. Germline-derived CDR1 and CDR2 are SGHRS and YFSETQ. DNA of the CDR3: TGCGCCAGCAGTTTCACAGGGGTCTACACTGAAGCTTTCTTT. Residues: CASSFTGVYTEAFF.